These 7 T cell receptor beta chains were all obtained from the same sample, sequenced in a study of T-cell reconstitution after alpha-beta-depleted transplantation in children. During its preparation, the TCRbeta library received unique molecular identifiers. TCRdb passed the PCR reads through MiXCR, listing each CDR3 protein once. The table lists nearly 550,000 distinct CDR3 sequences, about 17% of them singletons, with 3.3% in the top ten. Sequenced here: PBMCs from the stem cell graft donor, sampled from the stem cell graft. The source is a human donor who donated a stem cell graft to a child with acute lymphoblastic leukemia.

The gene calls are TRBV28 and TRBJ1-5; 7 nucleotides match TRBD1. Trimming at V came to 3 bases and at J to 5 bases, leaving 7 bases not matched to a gene. This CDR3 contains 15 residues. Germline CDR1 and CDR2: MDHEN and SYDVKM. The CDR3: CASSFMRGQDQPQHF. CDR3 in DNA: TGTGCCAGCAGTTTTATGAGGGGGCAAGATCAGCCCCAGCATTTT.

The chain has TRBV29-1 and TRBJ2-3; 10 nucleotides agree with TRBD2. Trimming at V came to 7 bases and at J to 4 bases, leaving 8 bases not matched to a gene. Looked up from germline, CDR1 is SQVTM and CDR2 is ANQGSEA. The CDR3 extends over 14 amino acids. CDR3 residues: CSGLAGATPDTQYF. CDR3 bases: TGCAGCGGCCTAGCGGGAGCAACTCCAGATACGCAGTATTTT.

The chain combines TRBV12-3 or TRBV12-4 with TRBJ2-1; a weak D match, TRBD2 (5 bases). This CDR3 is 14 amino acids long. Between the trimmed V and J ends, which lost 8 bases and 0 bases, there was a span of 11 bases. CDR3 sequence: CASEGAASYNEQFF. CDR3 bases: TGTGCCAGCGAGGGAGCGGCCTCCTACAATGAGCAGTTCTTC.

This clonotype was counted between two and nine times. This sequence joins TRBV20-1 and TRBJ2-1; TRBD2 matches 7 bases. Germline trimming cut 1 base from V and 7 bases from J; bases unmatched to any gene: 7. The germline V gene encodes CDR1 DFQATT and CDR2 SNEGSKA (reference sequence). The CDR3 totals 14 residues. The CDR3 loop is CSARAREGYNEQFF. The DNA of the CDR3 is TGCAGTGCTAGAGCCAGGGAGGGGTATAATGAGCAGTTCTTC.

The J gene is TRBJ1-5, the V gene TRBV19; tentative D call: TRBD1 (5 bases). This CDR3 spans 16 amino acids. V was trimmed by 4 bases and J by 7 bases, leaving 20 bases between them. Looked up from germline, CDR1 is LNHDA and CDR2 is SQIVND (reference sequence). The CDR3 spells CASSNQGSGGVQPQHF. Written as DNA, the CDR3 is TGTGCCAGTAGTAACCAGGGCTCCGGGGGAGTACAGCCCCAGCATTTT.

The sample holds a few counts of this clonotype. This sequence joins TRBV12-3 or TRBV12-4 and TRBJ2-3; no clear D gene. The V and J ends lost 2 bases and 5 bases respectively, with 5 bases between them. The CDR3 length is 12 residues. DNA for the CDR3: TGTGCCAGCAGTTTATCCGAAGATACGCAGTATTTT. Its protein is CASSLSEDTQYF.

The table lists this clonotype with a few counts. V is TRBV9 and J is TRBJ2-2; 7 positions agree with TRBD1. CDR3 size: 13 residues. Trimming at V came to 3 bases and at J to 6 bases, leaving 2 bases not matched to a gene. CDR1 SGDLS and CDR2 YYNGEE come from the germline V gene. The CDR3 is CASSATGPGELFF. The CDR3 DNA reads as TGTGCCAGCAGCGCGACAGGGCCCGGGGAGCTGTTTTTT.